This T cell receptor (beta chain) was captured by sequencing in a study of CD8 T cells in ankylosing spondylitis. TCRdb re-called the 5' RACE reads through MiXCR, storing one row per CDR3 protein. The repertoire holds a few hundred thousand distinct CDR3 sequences, about 20% seen once, with roughly a sixth in the top ten. This clonotype was counted only a few times. Its antigen is unknown. General study points: Reports of some motif variants in reactive arthritis synovial fluid and blood predate this one. Ankylosing spondylitis blood appeared to be characterized by a TCR beta motif of several highly homologous variants.

Germline V gene lookup returns CDR1 SEHNR and CDR2 FQNEAQ (reference sequence). V gave up 1 base and J gave up 8 bases, with 9 bases separating them. This CDR3 has 13 amino acids. Material for sequencing was blood, either unsorted or a sorted T cell fraction (not recorded which). The chain links TRBV7-9 to TRBJ2-1; TRBD1 is a possible D gene (5 bases). The sequence was collected from a male donor with ankylosing spondylitis. This CDR3 reads CASSLGTYHEQFF. CDR3 nucleotide sequence: TGTGCCAGCAGCTTAGGGACATATCATGAGCAGTTCTTC.